The clone carrying this T cell receptor beta chain qualifies as large. As yet, its antigen is unknown. The sample is drawn from a study of T cell repertoires in cytomegalovirus infection. Germline-derived CDR1 and CDR2 are SGHTA and FQGNSA. The CDR3 contains 15 residues. Trimming took 3 bases from V and 0 from J; bases not matched to a gene: 4. TCRdb reprocessed the reads with MiXCR, giving one entry per CDR3 protein. The data show a few hundred thousand distinct CDR3 sequences, approximately 25% seen once. The V and J genes are TRBV7-2 and TRBJ2-7; 8 bases are a match to TRBD2. The TCR was taken from a human donor in good health (CMV status not recorded). Some clones in this sample may be carry-over from other donors' samples. The sample in question was cultured PBMCs, obtained from culture after CMV antigen stimulation. The CDR3 DNA sequence: TGTGCCAGCAGCTTTAGCGGGATAAGCTCCTACGAGCAGTACTTC. It encodes CASSFSGISSYEQYF.